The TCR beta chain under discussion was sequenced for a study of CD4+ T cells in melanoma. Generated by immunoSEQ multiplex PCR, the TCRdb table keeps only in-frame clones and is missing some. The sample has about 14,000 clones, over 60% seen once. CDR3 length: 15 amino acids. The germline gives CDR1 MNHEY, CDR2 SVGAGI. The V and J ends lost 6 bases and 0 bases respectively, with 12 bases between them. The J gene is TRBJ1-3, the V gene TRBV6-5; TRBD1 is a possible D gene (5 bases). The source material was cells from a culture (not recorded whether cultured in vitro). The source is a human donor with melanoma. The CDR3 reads CASRPGTASGNTIYF. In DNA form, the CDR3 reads TGTGCCAGCAGACCGGGGACGGCCTCTGGAAACACCATATATTTT.